The 31 T cell receptor beta chains below all came from one sample that was sequenced in a study of cytomegalovirus exposure and HLA in healthy donors. Primers included in the PCR were 60 Vbeta and 13 Jbeta primers. TCRdb keeps only in-frame clones here, not all; method: immunoSEQ multiplex PCR. The ten top clones account for 2% to 2.5%, within a sample of approximately 120,000 clones. Sequenced sample: PBMCs. These receptors were taken from a man in his forties in good health and CMV-seronegative.

This rearrangement joins TRBV5-6 to TRBJ2-7; D remains unclear. The V end was cut by 5 bases, the J end by 3 bases, with 15 bases between. CDR1 and CDR2 from the germline V gene are SGHDT and YYEEEE. CDR3 length: 14 residues. CDR3 in DNA: TGTGCCAGCAGTCCCCTAGGTAGAGGCTACGAGCAGTACTTC. Its translation is CASSPLGRGYEQYF. Looking up the rest from reference TRBV5-6 and TRBJ2-7 gives the full variable domain: DAGVTQSPTHLIKTRGQQVTLRCSPKSGHDTVSWYQQALGQGPQFIFQYYEEEERQRGNFPDRFSGHQFPNYSSELNVNALLLGDSALYLCASSPLGRGYEQYFGPGTRLTVT.

The J gene is TRBJ2-5, the V gene TRBV5-1; 7 bases are a match to TRBD1. This CDR3 spans 15 amino acids. Germline lookup yields CDR1 SGHRS and CDR2 YFSETQ. Unmatched junction bases numbered 6, after V lost 0 bases and J lost 4 bases. Written as DNA, the CDR3 is TGCGCCAGCAGCTTGGAGGGGGCGTTCTCAGAGACCCAGTACTTC. Residues: CASSLEGAFSETQYF.

This chain links TRBV4-1 with TRBJ2-2; 15 positions agree with TRBD2. The length of the CDR3 is 17 residues. J lost 5 bases, V lost 2 bases, and 3 bases had no gene match. Germline V gives CDR1 MGHRA, CDR2 YSYEKL. CDR3: CASSQTGLAGGTGELFF. The DNA for the CDR3 is TGCGCCAGCAGCCAAACCGGACTAGCGGGAGGGACCGGGGAGCTGTTTTTT.

The chain couples TRBV7-2 to TRBJ2-7; 7 positions match TRBD1. Germline assignment: CDR1 SGHTA and CDR2 FQGNSA. The CDR3 runs 13 residues. The V and J ends lost 5 bases and 2 bases, in that order; junction bases with no gene match: 3. CDR3 loop: CASSVTGPYEQYF. CDR3 nucleotides: TGTGCCAGCAGCGTGACAGGGCCCTACGAGCAGTACTTC.

V and J are TRBV11-2 and TRBJ2-7, with 7 nucleotides matching TRBD1. V was pared by 2 bases and J by 2 bases, with 6 bases of the junction left unmatched. Germline assignment: CDR1 SGHAT and CDR2 FQNNGV. This CDR3 spans 15 amino acids. In DNA, the CDR3 is TGTGCCAGCAGCTTATTGGGGGACAGAACCTACGAGCAGTACTTC. This sequence encodes CASSLLGDRTYEQYF.

V is TRBV29-1 and J is TRBJ2-2, with 15 bases that match TRBD2. Trimming removed 6 bases from V and 6 bases from J; junction bases left unmatched: 5. Germline V gene data show CDR1 as SQVTM and CDR2 as ANQGSEA. The CDR3 runs to 15 residues. The CDR3 region is CSVGLAGGSAGELFF. The DNA for the CDR3 is TGCAGCGTAGGACTAGCGGGAGGGTCGGCCGGGGAGCTGTTTTTT.

V gene TRBV6-5 combines with J gene TRBJ2-7, with TRBD1 matching 8 bases. With V trimmed by 6 bases and J by 1 base, 5 bases remained unmatched. The CDR3 spans 14 residues. The germline gives CDR1 MNHEY, CDR2 SVGAGI. This CDR3 is CASRTDRVSYEQYF. In DNA form, the CDR3 reads TGTGCCAGCAGGACGGACAGGGTTTCCTACGAGCAGTACTTC.

The chain recombines TRBV28 with TRBJ1-5; the D gene is possibly TRBD1 (5 bases). The V gene's germline CDR1 is MDHEN and CDR2 SYDVKM. This CDR3 has 16 amino acids. Trimming pared 5 bases from V and 6 bases from J, leaving 20 bases between. The CDR3 reads CASSVHPGGGGQPQHF. In DNA form, the CDR3 reads TGTGCCAGCAGTGTTCATCCTGGGGGGGGAGGTCAGCCCCAGCATTTT.

This rearrangement joins TRBV10-3 to TRBJ2-7, with 14 bases lining up with TRBD2. V was pared by 3 bases and J by 7 bases, with 5 bases of the junction left unmatched. The CDR3 has 15 residues. Germline V gene data show CDR1 as ENHRY and CDR2 as SYGVKD. DNA of the CDR3: TGTGCCATCAGTGAAGGACTAGCGGGAGGAAGTGAGCAGTACTTC. Protein product: CAISEGLAGGSEQYF.

This chain uses TRBV2 with TRBJ1-2; 8 bases are shared with TRBD1. CDR1 is SNHLY and CDR2 is FYNNEI in the germline V gene. CDR3 length: 13 residues. V shed 5 bases, J shed 3 bases, and the junction held 2 bases outside the gene matches. DNA for the CDR3: TGTGCCAGCAGTCAGGGACAGGACTATGGCTACACCTTC. Encoded protein: CASSQGQDYGYTF.

V gene TRBV30 combines with J gene TRBJ2-1; 7 bases map to TRBD1. CDR1 is GTSNPN, CDR2 SVGIG, per germline (reference sequence). Germline trimming cut 4 bases from V and 2 bases from J; bases unmatched to any gene: 5. The CDR3 is 14 amino acids. The CDR3 loop reads CAWTGDRPYNEQFF. The CDR3 DNA is TGTGCCTGGACCGGGGACAGACCCTACAATGAGCAGTTCTTC.

The CDR3 nucleotides read TGCGCCAGCAGCGGCGTACAGGGTGGCGGGGAGCTGTTTTTT. The encoded protein is CASSGVQGGGELFF. J is TRBJ2-2 and V is TRBV5-1; D is perhaps TRBD1 (6 bases). Trimming pared 4 bases from V and 7 bases from J, leaving 14 bases between. This CDR3 comprises 14 residues. The V gene's germline CDR1 is SGHRS and CDR2 YFSETQ.

The chain uses TRBV7-2 and TRBJ1-2; no firm D call. V lost 4 bases, J lost 3 bases, and 18 bases lay in between. The germline V gene encodes CDR1 SGHTA and CDR2 FQGNSA. This CDR3 spans 16 amino acids. The CDR3 sequence: CASSSEVGGGDYGYTF. CDR3 nucleotide sequence: TGTGCCAGCAGCTCTGAGGTGGGCGGAGGAGACTATGGCTACACCTTC. Together with reference TRBV7-2 and TRBJ1-2, the CDR3 gives the full variable domain: GAGVSQSPSNKVTEKGKDVELRCDPISGHTALYWYRQSLGQGLEFLIYFQGNSAPDKSGLPSDRFSAERTGGSVSTLTIQRTQQEDSAVYLCASSSEVGGGDYGYTFGSGTRLTVV.

The rearrangement joins TRBV30 to TRBJ2-5, with TRBD2 matching 8 bases. The V gene's germline CDR1 is GTSNPN and CDR2 SVGIG (reference sequence). V lost 4 bases and J lost 0; bases outside the gene matches: 7. CDR3 length: 15 residues. CDR3 loop: CAWKAAGAYQETQYF. The CDR3 DNA follows: TGTGCCTGGAAAGCAGCGGGAGCGTACCAAGAGACCCAGTACTTC.

The V and J genes are TRBV29-1 and TRBJ1-2; possible D gene TRBD1, 5 bases. The germline V and J ends were trimmed by 7 bases and 1 base, with 16 bases remaining between them. The germline gives CDR1 SQVTM, CDR2 ANQGSEA. This CDR3 has 14 residues. CDR3 bases: TGCAGCGCAACAGTAAGGGGCTTTAACTATGGCTACACCTTC. Encoded protein: CSATVRGFNYGYTF.

The chain uses TRBV11-2 and TRBJ2-1; 12 bases map to TRBD2. Looked up from germline, CDR1 is SGHAT and CDR2 is FQNNGV. The ends lost 6 bases at V and 0 bases at J; junction bases unmatched: 9. This CDR3 comprises 18 residues. The CDR3 is CASSPGLAGPSSYNEQFF. In DNA form, the CDR3 reads TGTGCCAGCAGTCCCGGACTAGCGGGGCCGAGCTCCTACAATGAGCAGTTCTTC. The full variable domain, completed using reference TRBV11-2 and TRBJ2-1, is EAGVAQSPRYKIIEKRQSVAFWCNPISGHATLYWYQQILGQGPKLLIQFQNNGVVDDSQLPKDRFSAERLKGVDSTLKIQPAKLEDSAVYLCASSPGLAGPSSYNEQFFGPGTRLTVL.

V is TRBV5-5 and J is TRBJ2-3; 9 nucleotides align to TRBD2. CDR1 is SGHKS and CDR2 is YYEKEE in the germline V gene (reference sequence). The CDR3 is 17 residues long. The J segment lost 2 bases and the V segment lost 4 bases, leaving 11 bases of the junction unmatched. Here the CDR3 DNA reads TGTGCCAGCAGCGGAGTTAGCGGGAGTGGTATCACAGATACGCAGTATTTT. This codes for CASSGVSGSGITDTQYF.

The CDR3 region is CASSDLGLAGQETQYF. CDR3 nucleotides: TGTGCCAGCAGTGATTTGGGACTAGCGGGACAAGAGACCCAGTACTTC. The J gene is TRBJ2-5, the V gene TRBV2, with 13 bases lining up with TRBD2. J gave up 2 bases and V 3 bases, and 3 bases lay outside the gene matches. There are 16 residues in the CDR3. The germline gives CDR1 SNHLY, CDR2 FYNNEI.

The CDR3 bases are TGTGCCAGTAGTATAAGACAGGGAGCTGAAGCTTTCTTT. This gives the protein CASSIRQGAEAFF. This chain uses TRBV19 with TRBJ1-1, with TRBD1 identical over 7 bases. The CDR3 loop spans 13 amino acids. Trimming at V came to 2 bases and at J to 6 bases, leaving 3 bases not matched to a gene. Germline V gene lookup returns CDR1 LNHDA and CDR2 SQIVND (reference sequence). Full variable domain (rest looked up from reference TRBV19 and TRBJ1-1): DGGITQSPKYLFRKEGQNVTLSCEQNLNHDAMYWYRQDPGQGLRLIYYSQIVNDFQKGDIAEGYSVSREKKESFPLTVTSAQKNPTAFYLCASSIRQGAEAFFGQGTRLTVV.

The rearrangement links TRBV30 to TRBJ2-1; D is perhaps TRBD2 (5 bases). V shed 7 bases and J shed 0 bases, with 7 bases lying between them. The germline V gene has CDR1 GTSNPN and CDR2 SVGIG (reference sequence). The length of the CDR3 is 12 residues. DNA of the CDR3: TGTGCCTCAGCGGTCTCCTACAATGAGCAGTTCTTC. This sequence encodes CASAVSYNEQFF. The full variable domain, in which reference TRBV30 and TRBJ2-1 provide the parts outside the CDR3, is SQTIHQWPATLVQPVGSPLSLECTVEGTSNPNLYWYRQAAGRGLQLLFYSVGIGQISSEVPQNLSASRPQDRQFILSSKKLLLSDSGFYLCASAVSYNEQFFGPGTRLTVL.

This rearrangement joins TRBV5-1 to TRBJ2-5, with TRBD2 identical over 13 bases. The J call may be faulty, since TRBJ2-7 better matches the DNA end. The germline V gene encodes CDR1 SGHRS and CDR2 YFSETQ. CDR3 size: 17 residues. CDR3 in amino acids: CASSLRGTSGMNYEQYF. The CDR3 nucleotides read TGCGCCAGCAGCTTGAGGGGGACTAGCGGGATGAACTACGAGCAGTACTTC.

This chain uses TRBV19 with TRBJ1-5; the match to TRBD1 covers 10 bases. The CDR3 contains 15 residues. The V and J ends lost 6 bases and 3 bases, in that order; junction bases with no gene match: 5. The germline CDR1 and CDR2 sequences are LNHDA and SQIVND (reference sequence). The DNA of the CDR3 is TGTGCCAGTAGAGGACAGGGGGGCCTCAATCAGCCCCAGCATTTT. Residues: CASRGQGGLNQPQHF.

CDR3 coding DNA: TGTGCCAGCAGCCGAGGACAGTCTGGAAACACCATATATTTT. It translates to CASSRGQSGNTIYF. This chain connects TRBV5-8 to TRBJ1-3; maybe TRBD1 (6 bases). Germline V gene lookup returns CDR1 SGHTS and CDR2 YDEGEE. Trimming took 4 bases from V and 1 from J, leaving 9 bases between them. CDR3 length: 14 residues. The full variable domain, completed using reference TRBV5-8 and TRBJ1-3, is EAGVTQSPTHLIKTRGQQATLRCSPISGHTSVYWYQQALGLGLQFLLWYDEGEERNRGNFPPRFSGRQFPNYSSELNVNALELEDSALYLCASSRGQSGNTIYFGEGSWLTVV.

The chain combines TRBV13 with TRBJ2-3; the match to TRBD2 covers 10 bases. The CDR3 is made up of 16 amino acids. Per the germline V gene, CDR1 is PRHDT and CDR2 is FYEKMQ (reference sequence). Trimming removed 2 bases from V and 4 bases from J; junction bases left unmatched: 6. The CDR3 spells CASSLRSGRAPDTQYF. CDR3 nucleotide sequence: TGTGCCAGCAGCTTAAGAAGCGGGAGGGCTCCAGATACGCAGTATTTT. Drawing the rest from reference TRBV13 and TRBJ2-3, the complete variable domain is AAGVIQSPRHLIKEKRETATLKCYPIPRHDTVYWYQQGPGQDPQFLISFYEKMQSDKGSIPDRFSAQQFSDYHSELNMSSLELGDSALYFCASSLRSGRAPDTQYFGPGTRLTVL.

V gene TRBV19 combines with J gene TRBJ1-4, with D possibly matching TRBD1 (5 bases). CDR3 length: 14 residues. CDR1 and CDR2 from the germline V gene are LNHDA and SQIVND (reference sequence). V dropped 3 bases and J dropped 5 bases, with 10 bases sitting between them. Here the CDR3 reads CASSIRAPNEKLFF. The CDR3, as DNA: TGTGCCAGTAGTATCAGGGCCCCGAATGAAAAACTGTTTTTT.

This chain joins TRBV13 and TRBJ2-7; D is unresolved. Germline V lookup: CDR1 PRHDT, CDR2 FYEKMQ (reference sequence). The CDR3 is 13 amino acids. The V gene lost 5 bases and the J gene lost 3 bases, with 11 bases spanning the gap. As DNA, the CDR3 is TGTGCCAGCAGCAACCGCGATTACTACGAGCAGTACTTC. Translation gives CASSNRDYYEQYF.

The chain couples TRBV11-2 to TRBJ2-5, with a possible D match to TRBD1 (6 bases). V was pared by 8 bases and J by 5 bases, with 9 bases between. This CDR3 contains 11 residues. The germline V gene has CDR1 SGHAT and CDR2 FQNNGV. The chain's CDR3 is CASSQGETQYF. The CDR3 bases are TGTGCCAGCTCGCAGGGGGAGACCCAGTACTTC.

The V call is TRBV27, the J call TRBJ1-1, with a possible D match to TRBD1 (6 bases). CDR3 size: 14 residues. V was cut by 3 bases and J by 5 bases, with 13 bases left in between. Germline CDR1 and CDR2: MNHEY and SMNVEV (reference sequence). Here the CDR3 DNA reads TGTGCCAGCAGTTTGAGCAGGGGAGAAACTGAAGCTTTCTTT. Encoded protein: CASSLSRGETEAFF.

This chain links TRBV7-8 with TRBJ2-5, with D unclear. This CDR3 region has 16 residues. Trimming took off 0 bases at V and 2 bases at J, with 13 bases between the two ends. Germline lookup yields CDR1 SGHVS and CDR2 FQNEAQ. The CDR3 bases are TGTGCCAGCAGCTTAGCTGGCTCCGGCGGACAAGAGACCCAGTACTTC. Translation: CASSLAGSGGQETQYF. The full variable domain, its missing parts supplied by reference TRBV7-8 and TRBJ2-5, is GAGVSQSPRYKVAKRGQDVALRCDPISGHVSLFWYQQALGQGPEFLTYFQNEAQLDKSGLPSDRFFAERPEGSVSTLKIQRTQQEDSAVYLCASSLAGSGGQETQYFGPGTRLLVL.

This chain links TRBV6-5 with TRBJ1-4, with D tentatively TRBD1 (6 bases). Trimming shortened V by 9 bases and J by 8 bases, and 19 bases separated the two germline ends. CDR3 length: 14 residues. Germline-derived CDR1 and CDR2 are MNHEY and SVGAGI. CDR3 DNA sequence: TGTGCCAGTAATACTCCGGGACACGGAGAAAAACTGTTTTTT. It specifies CASNTPGHGEKLFF.

The rearrangement joins TRBV9 to TRBJ2-3, with 12 bases fitting TRBD2. This CDR3 spans 18 amino acids. The J segment lost 2 bases and the V segment lost 8 bases, leaving 15 bases of the junction unmatched. Germline CDR1 reads SGDLS; CDR2 reads YYNGEE. In DNA form, the CDR3 reads TGTGCCAGTTGGGGTCTTCTTCGGACTAGCGGGAACACAGATACGCAGTATTTT. Translation gives CASWGLLRTSGNTDTQYF.